The 23 T cell receptor beta chains reported below all come from one sample, sequenced in a study of blood T cell repertoires in COVID-19. Libraries were prepared by immunoSEQ multiplex PCR; TCRdb keeps only in-frame clonotypes and omits some of them. The table has approximately 500,000 clones, about 89% seen once. Input material: peripheral blood. These receptors all stem from a woman between 45 and 65 years old with COVID-19, enrolled during active disease.

The rearrangement links TRBV3-1 (or the pseudogene TRBV3-2) to TRBJ2-7, with 10 positions matching TRBD2. Looked up from germline, CDR1 is LGHDT and CDR2 is YNNKEL (reference sequence). The CDR3 is 17 residues long. Trimming cost V 1 base and J 2 bases; bases outside gene matches: 8. The CDR3 sequence: CASSQGPVAGGTYEQYF. CDR3 sequence (DNA): TGTGCCAGCAGCCAAGGCCCGGTAGCGGGGGGTACCTACGAGCAGTACTTC.

This chain connects TRBV9 to TRBJ1-4; 7 nucleotides align to TRBD1. Losses at the gene ends were 0 bases for V and 7 bases for J; bases not matched to a gene: 3. The CDR3 consists of 14 residues. Germline CDR1 SGDLS, CDR2 YYNGEE. CDR3 sequence reads: CASSVEGGGEKLFF. CDR3 sequence (DNA): TGTGCCAGCAGCGTAGAAGGGGGCGGTGAAAAACTGTTTTTT.

The table lists this clone with a count of one. The chain links TRBV5-1 to TRBJ1-1, with D possibly TRBD1 on 5 matching bases. V shed 2 bases and J shed 0 bases, with 20 bases lying between them. The CDR3 covers 18 residues. The germline V gene has CDR1 SGHRS and CDR2 YFSETQ. The CDR3 DNA is TGCGCCAGCAGCTTTACCAGGGTCGCACGCCTAATGAACACTGAAGCTTTCTTT. This translates into CASSFTRVARLMNTEAFF. The variable domain in full, completed from reference TRBV5-1 and TRBJ1-1, reads KAGVTQTPRYLIKTRGQQVTLSCSPISGHRSVSWYQQTPGQGLQFLFEYFSETQRNKGNFPGRFSGRQFSNSRSEMNVSTLELGDSALYLCASSFTRVARLMNTEAFFGQGTRLTVV.

This clone was counted a few times. The J gene is TRBJ1-1, the V gene TRBV2; D gene uncertain. The germline gives CDR1 SNHLY, CDR2 FYNNEI. The CDR3 length is 12 residues. Trimming left V 4 bases short and J 5 bases short, with 8 bases between. CDR3 coding DNA: TGTGCCAGCAGTGGACACCTTACTGAAGCTTTCTTT. Translating gives CASSGHLTEAFF.

The gene calls are TRBV30 and TRBJ1-5; D uncertain. V was shortened by 2 bases and J by 4 bases, with 12 bases between the two germline ends. Per germline, CDR1 GTSNPN and CDR2 SVGIG (reference sequence). The CDR3 has 14 amino acids. The CDR3, as DNA: TGTGCCTGGAGTTCTGGACGGAGGAATCAGCCCCAGCATTTT. Translation gives CAWSSGRRNQPQHF.

V and J are TRBV30 and TRBJ1-2; D may be TRBD1 (5 bases). Germline CDR1 and CDR2: GTSNPN and SVGIG (reference sequence). This CDR3 is 11 amino acids long. CDR3 DNA: TGTGCACATGACAGCGTCTATGGCTACACCTTC. This gives the protein CAHDSVYGYTF. Filled out from reference TRBV30 and TRBJ1-2, the complete variable domain reads SQTIHQWPATLVQPVGSPLSLECTVEGTSNPNLYWYRQAAGRGLQLLFYSVGIGQISSEVPQNLSASRPQDRQFILSSKKLLLSDSGFYLCAHDSVYGYTFGSGTRLTVV.

This clone was counted a single time. A read error may produce the germline difference seen at one junction end. This sequence joins TRBV29-1 and TRBJ2-2, with D maybe TRBD2 (6 bases). The CDR3 consists of 14 residues. Germline CDR1 is SQVTM and CDR2 is ANQGSEA. This CDR3 is CSVPGLAITGEPFF. For the CDR3, the DNA is TGCAGCGTTCCCGGGCTAGCGATCACCGGGGAGCCGTTTTTT.

V gene TRBV3-1 (or the pseudogene TRBV3-2) combines with J gene TRBJ1-3, with D hard to call. The length of the CDR3 is 13 residues. V dropped 1 base and J dropped 3 bases, with 4 bases sitting between them. Germline V CDR1 and CDR2: LGHDT, YNNKEL (reference sequence). The DNA for the CDR3 is TGTGCCAGCAGCCAAGGTCGTGGAAACACCATATATTTT. Protein product: CASSQGRGNTIYF.

V and J are TRBV28 and TRBJ1-1; D is perhaps TRBD1 (6 bases). Germline values: CDR1 MDHEN, CDR2 SYDVKM. This CDR3 comprises 12 residues. The V end lost 10 bases, the J end lost 1 base, and 10 bases lay between the germline ends. CDR3 DNA: TGTGCCACCAAGGGACAGAACACTGAAGCTTTCTTT. Protein: CATKGQNTEAFF.

The chain combines TRBV12-5 with TRBJ1-2; 7 positions match TRBD1. There are 16 residues in the CDR3. CDR1 and CDR2 (germline): LGHNT, FRNRAP. The V gene end was trimmed by 6 bases and the J gene end by 8 bases; junction bases not matched to a gene: 18. The CDR3 coding sequence is TGTGCTAGTGGACGAAGCGCAGGGGGACGAGTTAGGGGCTACACCTTC. It specifies CASGRSAGGRVRGYTF.

This chain joins TRBV2 and TRBJ1-2, with TRBD1 as a possible D gene (5 bases). The ends were cut back, 6 bases at V and 4 bases at J, with 15 bases in the middle. This CDR3 region has 14 residues. Looked up from germline, CDR1 is SNHLY and CDR2 is FYNNEI. In DNA, the CDR3 is TGTGCCAGCAGCGGCGACCGGGGGACCTATGGCTACACCTTC. Amino acid sequence: CASSGDRGTYGYTF.

The chain combines TRBV2 with TRBJ1-2; tentatively, D is TRBD1 (5 bases). The germline V gene has CDR1 SNHLY and CDR2 FYNNEI. V was pared by 7 bases and J by 5 bases, with 23 bases between. This CDR3 is built from 16 residues. For the CDR3, the DNA is TGTGCCAGCACCTTCTATGGGGGGAGGGCGTCATATGGCTACACCTTC. It translates to CASTFYGGRASYGYTF.

The V gene is TRBV13, the J gene TRBJ2-7; TRBD2 matches at 7 bases. The CDR3 consists of 16 residues. The ends lost 4 bases at V and 2 bases at J; junction bases unmatched: 11. CDR1 PRHDT and CDR2 FYEKMQ come from the germline V gene (reference sequence). CDR3 DNA sequence: TGTGCCAGCAGCTACCTCGGTTCGGGACTACCCTACGAGCAGTACTTC. Protein sequence: CASSYLGSGLPYEQYF.

About this clone: Other DNA sequences in this sample translate to the same CDR3. J is TRBJ2-7 and V is TRBV2, with 7 bases fitting TRBD1. J was trimmed by 4 bases and V by 6 bases; bases with no gene match: 9. Germline-derived CDR1 and CDR2 are SNHLY and FYNNEI. This CDR3 region has 14 residues. The CDR3: CASRTGTASYEQYF. Written as DNA, the CDR3 is TGTGCCAGCAGAACCGGGACAGCTTCTTACGAGCAGTACTTC.

V and J are TRBV11-2 and TRBJ2-7, with D possibly matching TRBD1 (6 bases). This CDR3 has 15 amino acids. V was cut by 6 bases and J by 4 bases, with 19 bases left in between. The germline V gene encodes CDR1 SGHAT and CDR2 FQNNGV. This chain's CDR3 is CASRSIRTDTYEQYF. The DNA for the CDR3 is TGTGCCAGCAGGTCAATCCGGACAGACACATACGAGCAGTACTTC.

In regard to this clone: A read error may explain this, as a much larger clone is one base away. This chain uses TRBV5-1 with TRBJ1-1; a possible D gene is TRBD1 (6 bases). Per germline, CDR1 SGHRS and CDR2 YFSETQ. This CDR3 has 15 amino acids. The CDR3: CASNLADRRNTEAFF. The CDR3 DNA reads as TGCGCCAGCAACTTGGCCGACAGGAGGAACACTGAAGCTTTCTTT.

The chain employs TRBV10-2 and TRBJ2-7; possible D gene TRBD1, 6 bases. Germline V gene sequence: CDR1 WSHSY, CDR2 SAAADI. With 5 bases removed from V and 7 bases from J, the gap between germline ends came to 15 bases. This CDR3 spans 13 amino acids. The CDR3 nucleotides read TGCGCCAGCAGTCCACAGGGTGGTTGGGAGCAGTACTTC. Encoded protein: CASSPQGGWEQYF.

The chain joins TRBV5-1 to TRBJ1-2, with D perhaps matching TRBD1 (5 bases). The CDR3 contains 15 residues. CDR1 and CDR2 (germline): SGHRS, YFSETQ. Trimming took off 1 base at V and 6 bases at J, with 16 bases between the two ends. The CDR3 coding sequence is TGCGCCAGCAGCTTGATGCGGGGCCCGGGGGATGGCTACACCTTC. It encodes CASSLMRGPGDGYTF. The complete variable domain, with remaining parts taken from reference TRBV5-1 and TRBJ1-2, reads KAGVTQTPRYLIKTRGQQVTLSCSPISGHRSVSWYQQTPGQGLQFLFEYFSETQRNKGNFPGRFSGRQFSNSRSEMNVSTLELGDSALYLCASSLMRGPGDGYTFGSGTRLTVV.

The chain's CDR3 is CASSSGNQETQYF. The CDR3 DNA reads TGTGCCAGCAGCTCCGGTAATCAAGAGACCCAGTACTTC. The chain couples TRBV7-6 to TRBJ2-5; D is ambiguous. V lost 4 bases and J 2 bases, leaving 8 bases between the germline ends. Germline V gives CDR1 SGHVS, CDR2 FNYEAQ. This CDR3 has 13 residues.

The J gene is TRBJ1-4, the V gene TRBV30, with D tentatively TRBD1 (5 bases). V lost 0 bases to trimming and J lost 7 bases, with 15 bases between them. In germline, CDR1 is GTSNPN, CDR2 SVGIG (reference sequence). This CDR3 has 15 residues. The CDR3 DNA reads TGTGCCTGGAGTGTACGGAGGGGAGGACCTGAAAAACTGTTTTTT. Protein product: CAWSVRRGGPEKLFF.

CDR3 protein: CASRWDWQVFNSPLHF. DNA for the CDR3: TGTGCCAGCAGGTGGGACTGGCAGGTGTTCAATTCACCCCTCCACTTT. The chain uses TRBV5-5 and TRBJ1-6; the D gene is possibly TRBD1 (5 bases). The V gene's germline CDR1 is SGHKS and CDR2 YYEKEE (reference sequence). The CDR3 totals 16 residues. Trimming took off 5 bases at V and 7 bases at J, with 19 bases between the two ends.

This rearrangement joins TRBV27 to TRBJ1-1, with 9 nucleotides matching TRBD1. The V and J ends lost 5 bases and 8 bases, in that order; junction bases with no gene match: 12. Germline loops: CDR1 MNHEY, CDR2 SMNVEV (reference sequence). The CDR3 is 15 amino acids. The CDR3 loop is CASSPFNRGLKEAFF. The DNA of the CDR3 is TGTGCCAGCAGTCCCTTTAACAGGGGGCTCAAGGAAGCTTTCTTT.

This clone was observed a single time. The chain carries TRBV27 and TRBJ1-4; tentatively, D is TRBD1 (5 bases). Germline V gene lookup returns CDR1 MNHEY and CDR2 SMNVEV (reference sequence). This CDR3 region has 13 residues. The V end lost 2 bases, the J end lost 7 bases, and 8 bases lay between the germline ends. Here the CDR3 reads CASSLQGTEKLFF. The DNA of the CDR3 is TGTGCCAGCAGTTTACAGGGAACTGAAAAACTGTTTTTT.